The 30 T cell receptor beta chains reported below all come from one sample, sequenced in a study of T cell responses to AZD1222 COVID-19 vaccine. Sequencing used immunoSEQ multiplex PCR; TCRdb keeps in-frame clones, though not all of them. The data show around 270,000 clones, 94% seen once. The specimen comprised peripheral blood, sampled 28 days after the second AZD1222 dose. The receptors originated from an adult who received the AZD1222 COVID-19 vaccine.

This chain joins TRBV28 and TRBJ1-6, with TRBD1 matching 7 bases. After removal of 1 base from V and 2 bases from J, the junction contained 5 bases not matched to a gene. The germline gives CDR1 MDHEN, CDR2 SYDVKM. This CDR3 contains 17 residues. The CDR3 reads CASSLYAGGTYNSPLHF. The DNA for the CDR3 is TGTGCCAGCAGTTTATACGCAGGGGGAACCTATAATTCACCCCTCCACTTT.

V is TRBV9 and J is TRBJ2-6; D is ambiguous. This CDR3 is built from 16 residues. Trimming left V 0 bases short and J 0 bases short, with 7 bases between. The germline CDR1 and CDR2 sequences are SGDLS and YYNGEE. The CDR3 DNA is TGTGCCAGCAGCGTAGGTTGGGGCTCTGGGGCCAACGTCCTGACTTTC. Its protein is CASSVGWGSGANVLTF.

The CDR3 sequence is CASSFSGAEEKLFF. In DNA, the CDR3 is TGCGCCAGCAGCTTTAGCGGGGCCGAGGAAAAACTGTTTTTT. The gene calls are TRBV5-1 and TRBJ1-4, with D perhaps matching TRBD1 (5 bases). The germline V and J ends were trimmed by 2 bases and 8 bases, with 13 bases remaining between them. Per germline, CDR1 SGHRS and CDR2 YFSETQ. This CDR3 comprises 14 residues. Drawing the rest from reference TRBV5-1 and TRBJ1-4, the complete variable domain is KAGVTQTPRYLIKTRGQQVTLSCSPISGHRSVSWYQQTPGQGLQFLFEYFSETQRNKGNFPGRFSGRQFSNSRSEMNVSTLELGDSALYLCASSFSGAEEKLFFGSGTQLSVL.

This sequence joins TRBV12-1 and TRBJ1-6. TRBV12-1 is annotated as a pseudogene. The CDR3 sequence is 15 residues long. The CDR3 spells CASSPRGFRDSPLHF. The CDR3 nucleotides read TGTGCCAGCAGCCCCCGTGGTTTTCGTGATTCACCCCTCCACTTT.

J is TRBJ2-1 and V is TRBV28, with D tentatively TRBD2 (6 bases). In germline, CDR1 is MDHEN, CDR2 SYDVKM. The V gene lost 3 bases and the J gene lost 7 bases, with 10 bases spanning the gap. The CDR3 is made up of 13 amino acids. In DNA form, the CDR3 reads TGTGCCAGCAGTTTTGGTGGAGGGAATGAGCAGTTCTTC. Translation gives CASSFGGGNEQFF.

The chain uses TRBV28 and TRBJ2-7; 9 bases align to TRBD1. J lost 5 bases, V lost 3 bases, and 11 bases had no gene match. Germline values: CDR1 MDHEN, CDR2 SYDVKM. The CDR3 has 16 amino acids. The DNA for the CDR3 is TGTGCCAGCAGTTTGGGGACCGGGACAGGGTTCGACGAGCAGTACTTC. This gives the protein CASSLGTGTGFDEQYF.

The genes are TRBV20-1 and TRBJ2-1; 7 nucleotides match TRBD1. Germline V lookup: CDR1 DFQATT, CDR2 SNEGSKA (reference sequence). V gave up 6 bases and J gave up 2 bases; unmatched junction bases: 7. The CDR3 covers 14 residues. DNA for the CDR3: TGCAGTGCAAGTTCCGGGACAGCCTACAATGAGCAGTTCTTC. Its protein product is CSASSGTAYNEQFF.

This clone was recorded only once. V gene TRBV5-5 combines with J gene TRBJ1-4; the D gene is possibly TRBD1 (6 bases). The germline gives CDR1 SGHKS, CDR2 YYEKEE (reference sequence). This CDR3 region has 17 residues. V was cut by 3 bases and J by 8 bases, with 23 bases left in between. Here the CDR3 DNA reads TGTGCCAGCAGCTACCTCTTGAGGGGGAAGAGAGGGGAAAAACTGTTTTTT. Translation: CASSYLLRGKRGEKLFF.

This chain uses TRBV4-3 with TRBJ2-5, with 7 bases identical to TRBD2. CDR3 length: 15 residues. V was clipped by 4 bases and J by 2 bases; unmatched bases: 7. From germline, CDR1 is LGHNA and CDR2 YSLEER. This CDR3 is CASSRRLALQETQYF. DNA for the CDR3: TGCGCCAGCAGCCGAAGACTAGCCCTTCAAGAGACCCAGTACTTC.

V gene TRBV24-1 combines with J gene TRBJ2-5; 7 nucleotides align to TRBD1. J gave up 5 bases and V 4 bases, and 9 bases lay outside the gene matches. Germline V gene data show CDR1 as KGHDR and CDR2 as SFDVKD. This CDR3 has 15 amino acids. The CDR3: CATSDPRGPAETQYF. The CDR3 DNA sequence: TGTGCCACCAGTGACCCGAGGGGGCCGGCGGAGACCCAGTACTTC.

The chain uses TRBV11-2 and TRBJ2-7; 8 positions match TRBD2. Germline assignment: CDR1 SGHAT and CDR2 FQNNGV. The CDR3 length is 17 residues. V trimming: 8 bases; J trimming: 6 bases; junction bases outside the gene matches: 21. CDR3 in DNA: TGTGCCAGCGGCGGCCTTATGGGACTAGGATCCCCGGTCGAGCAGTACTTC. Protein product: CASGGLMGLGSPVEQYF.

The chain couples TRBV5-1 to TRBJ2-5, with D possibly matching TRBD2 (5 bases). V gave up 0 bases and J gave up 5 bases, with 11 bases separating them. The germline V gene has CDR1 SGHRS and CDR2 YFSETQ. The length of the CDR3 is 14 residues. The CDR3 DNA reads TGCGCCAGCAGCTTGGCTCTCGGGATGGAGACCCAGTACTTC. This sequence encodes CASSLALGMETQYF.

This clone is a singleton in its sample. J is TRBJ1-5 and V is TRBV18; the D gene is possibly TRBD1 (6 bases). The CDR3 is 17 amino acids. V lost 0 bases, J lost 11 bases, and 23 bases lay in between. Germline CDR1 reads KGHSH; CDR2 reads LQKENI. This CDR3 reads CASSPPSSGGGLVAQHF. The CDR3, as DNA: TGTGCCAGCTCACCACCCAGTTCGGGGGGCGGCCTAGTCGCCCAGCATTTT. Filled out from reference TRBV18 and TRBJ1-5, the complete variable domain reads NAGVMQNPRHLVRRRGQEARLRCSPMKGHSHVYWYRQLPEEGLKFMVYLQKENIIDESGMPKERFSAEFPKEGPSILRIQQVVRGDSAAYFCASSPPSSGGGLVAQHFGDGTRLSIL.

V and J are TRBV25-1 and TRBJ2-1, with D possibly TRBD1 on 6 matching bases. V was shortened by 4 bases and J by 3 bases, with 10 bases between the two germline ends. The germline gives CDR1 MGHDK, CDR2 SYGVNS. This CDR3 is built from 14 residues. CDR3 in DNA: TGTGCCAGCAGTGGGGACACATACTACAATGAGCAGTTCTTC. Encoded protein: CASSGDTYYNEQFF.

The CDR3: CSVSGQGSYGYTF. DNA of the CDR3: TGCAGCGTGTCGGGACAGGGGAGCTATGGCTACACCTTC. The chain has TRBV29-1 and TRBJ1-2; 10 nucleotides match TRBD1. The CDR3 has 13 residues. Germline lookup yields CDR1 SQVTM and CDR2 ANQGSEA. The trim removed 6 bases at V and 4 bases at J, leaving 5 bases unmatched. Based on the CDR3 plus reference TRBV29-1 and TRBJ1-2, the full variable domain is SAVISQKPSRDICQRGTSLTIQCQVDSQVTMMFWYRQQPGQSLTLIATANQGSEATYESGFVIDKFPISRPNLTFSTLTVSNMSPEDSSIYLCSVSGQGSYGYTFGSGTRLTVV.

The chain uses TRBV19 and TRBJ1-2; perhaps TRBD1 as D (6 bases). The CDR3 extends over 11 amino acids. Germline CDR1 is LNHDA and CDR2 is SQIVND (reference sequence). Trimming took off 6 bases at V and 6 bases at J, with 8 bases between the two ends. The CDR3 nucleotides are TGTGCCAGTAGAGCAGGGGATGGCTACACCTTC. Its protein is CASRAGDGYTF.

The chain employs TRBV28 and TRBJ1-6; the D gene is possibly TRBD1 (6 bases). CDR1 MDHEN and CDR2 SYDVKM come from the germline V gene. Trimming took off 5 bases at V and 10 bases at J, with 15 bases between the two ends. The CDR3 extends over 14 amino acids. CDR3 DNA sequence: TGTGCCAGCAGTCGAGGGGGGTCGGAATCACCCCTCCACTTT. Its protein product is CASSRGGSESPLHF.

The rearrangement uses TRBV28 and TRBJ1-5; D may be TRBD1 (5 bases). The CDR3 has 16 residues. In germline, CDR1 is MDHEN, CDR2 SYDVKM. Deletions cut 4 bases from V and 2 bases from J, with 15 bases between. CDR3 sequence reads: CASSSYGARRNQPQHF. As DNA, the CDR3 is TGTGCCAGCAGTTCTTACGGGGCACGTCGCAATCAGCCCCAGCATTTT.

The V gene is TRBV28, the J gene TRBJ2-7, with 9 bases lining up with TRBD1. The V gene end was trimmed by 5 bases and the J gene end by 3 bases; junction bases not matched to a gene: 11. In germline, CDR1 is MDHEN, CDR2 SYDVKM. The CDR3 consists of 16 residues. CDR3 protein: CASSPRPGQGFYEQYF. In DNA, the CDR3 is TGTGCCAGCAGTCCCCGGCCGGGACAGGGCTTCTACGAGCAGTACTTC.

The CDR3 DNA reads as TGTGCCACCAGACCCGGGACTGCACTCATTTCACCCCTCCACTTT. Translating it yields CATRPGTALISPLHF. This chain links TRBV15 with TRBJ1-6, with a tentative D call TRBD1 (5 bases). CDR1 LNHNV and CDR2 YYDKDF come from the germline V gene (reference sequence). Trimming pared 6 bases from V and 9 bases from J, leaving 18 bases between. CDR3 length: 15 amino acids.

On this clone: This specimen includes other DNA sequences encoding the same CDR3. The V call is TRBV18, the J call TRBJ2-6; D perhaps matches TRBD2 (6 bases). CDR1 and CDR2 from the germline V gene are KGHSH and LQKENI. V lost 3 bases, J lost 0 bases, and 9 bases lay in between. The CDR3 runs to 16 residues. In DNA, the CDR3 is TGTGCCAGCTCACCTTTGGGGGGCTCTGGGGCCAACGTCCTGACTTTC. It codes for CASSPLGGSGANVLTF. The whole variable domain, remainder taken from reference TRBV18 and TRBJ2-6, is NAGVMQNPRHLVRRRGQEARLRCSPMKGHSHVYWYRQLPEEGLKFMVYLQKENIIDESGMPKERFSAEFPKEGPSILRIQQVVRGDSAAYFCASSPLGGSGANVLTFGAGSRLTVL.

This chain's CDR3 is CASSLALAGGRETQYF. CDR3 nucleotides: TGTGCCAGCAGCTTAGCGCTAGCGGGAGGTAGGGAGACCCAGTACTTC. The V gene is TRBV7-2, the J gene TRBJ2-5; 11 positions agree with TRBD2. From germline, CDR1 is SGHTA and CDR2 FQGNSA. The CDR3 is made up of 16 amino acids. The J segment lost 5 bases and the V segment lost 0 bases, leaving 5 bases of the junction unmatched.

The chain employs TRBV19 and TRBJ1-3, with 7 bases lining up with TRBD1. Germline CDR1 and CDR2: LNHDA and SQIVND (reference sequence). The CDR3 extends over 15 amino acids. Trimming took 7 bases from V and 3 from J; bases not matched to a gene: 9. The CDR3 DNA is TGTGCCAGTACCCTGGAGGGGGCGTTTGGAAACACCATATATTTT. Residues: CASTLEGAFGNTIYF. The variable domain in full, completed from reference TRBV19 and TRBJ1-3, reads DGGITQSPKYLFRKEGQNVTLSCEQNLNHDAMYWYRQDPGQGLRLIYYSQIVNDFQKGDIAEGYSVSREKKESFPLTVTSAQKNPTAFYLCASTLEGAFGNTIYFGEGSWLTVV.

The chain carries TRBV4-1 and TRBJ1-6, with D uncertain. The CDR3 has 18 residues. Germline CDR1 MGHRA, CDR2 YSYEKL. V lost 1 base to trimming and J lost 4 bases, with 17 bases between them. The CDR3 loop reads CASSQVPRESFYNSPLHF. CDR3 sequence (DNA): TGCGCCAGCAGCCAAGTACCGAGGGAGTCCTTTTATAATTCACCCCTCCACTTT.

This clone came up once. J is TRBJ1-1 and V is TRBV3-1 (or the pseudogene TRBV3-2); 7 bases line up with TRBD1. After removal of 6 bases from V and 6 bases from J, the junction contained 4 bases not matched to a gene. This CDR3 comprises 12 residues. The V gene's germline CDR1 is LGHDT and CDR2 YNNKEL (reference sequence). The CDR3 coding sequence is TGTGCCAGCAGACGACAGGGAGCTGAAGCTTTCTTT. This sequence encodes CASRRQGAEAFF.

V and J are TRBV28 and TRBJ1-4; D perhaps matches TRBD1 (6 bases). The V end lost 4 bases, the J end lost 9 bases, and 21 bases lay between the germline ends. The CDR3 runs 16 residues. In germline, CDR1 is MDHEN, CDR2 SYDVKM. The CDR3 region is CASSWGQWSQPKKLFF. CDR3 nucleotides: TGTGCCAGCAGTTGGGGGCAATGGAGCCAACCGAAAAAACTGTTTTTT.

The chain joins TRBV19 to TRBJ1-5; 7 nucleotides align to TRBD1. V lost 5 bases to trimming and J lost 9 bases; unmatched junction nucleotides: 10. The germline V gene has CDR1 LNHDA and CDR2 SQIVND (reference sequence). CDR3 size: 14 residues. The CDR3: CASSEGQAWGPQHF. Here the CDR3 DNA reads TGTGCCAGTAGTGAAGGACAGGCCTGGGGGCCCCAGCATTTT.

A few counts support this clone. This chain connects TRBV10-3 to TRBJ2-5; 8 nucleotides align to TRBD1. The CDR3 has 15 amino acids. Germline V gene lookup returns CDR1 ENHRY and CDR2 SYGVKD. V shed 2 bases and J 5 bases; nucleotides not matched to a gene: 7. CDR3 sequence (DNA): TGTGCCATCAGTGAGGGAGGGACAGGCCACGAGACCCAGTACTTC. Amino acid sequence: CAISEGGTGHETQYF.

V and J are TRBV19 and TRBJ2-7; 9 bases align to TRBD2. Germline V gene lookup returns CDR1 LNHDA and CDR2 SQIVND (reference sequence). This CDR3 has 14 amino acids. V lost 7 bases and J lost 0; bases outside the gene matches: 4. The CDR3, as DNA: TGTGCCAGTAAAACTAGCGGGTCCTCCTACGAGCAGTACTTC. Encoded protein: CASKTSGSSYEQYF.

The rearrangement joins TRBV6-2 or TRBV6-3 to TRBJ1-2; D might be TRBD1 (5 bases). Germline CDR1 and CDR2: MNHEY and SVGEGT. The CDR3 is 17 amino acids. V lost 0 bases and J 4 bases, leaving 18 bases between the germline ends. CDR3 protein: CASSYSGRGGDPYGYTF. In DNA, the CDR3 is TGTGCCAGCAGTTACTCGGGGCGAGGCGGCGACCCCTATGGCTACACCTTC.